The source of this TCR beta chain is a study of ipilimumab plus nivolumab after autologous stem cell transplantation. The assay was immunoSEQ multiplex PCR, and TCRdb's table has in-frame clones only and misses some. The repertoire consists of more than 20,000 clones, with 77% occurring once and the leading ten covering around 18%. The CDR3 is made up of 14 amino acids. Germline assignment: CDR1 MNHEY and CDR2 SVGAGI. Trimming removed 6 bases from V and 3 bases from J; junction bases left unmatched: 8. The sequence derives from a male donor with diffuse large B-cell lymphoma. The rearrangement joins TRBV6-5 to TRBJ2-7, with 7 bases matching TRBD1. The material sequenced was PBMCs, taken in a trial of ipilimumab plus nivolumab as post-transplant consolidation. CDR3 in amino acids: CASRRGQFFYEQYF. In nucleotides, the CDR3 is TGTGCCAGCAGAAGGGGACAGTTCTTCTACGAGCAGTACTTC.